A selection of T cell receptor beta chains follows, all from one sample in a study of a mutant IDH1 vaccine in newly diagnosed glioma. Some clones are missing from TCRdb's copy, which holds only in-frame ones; the method was immunoSEQ multiplex PCR. The repertoire holds over 50,000 clones, approximately 80% seen once, with 10% to 15% in the top ten. Antigen specificity for these receptors is unknown. The sequences come from PBMCs, collected from a glioma patient whose treatment included an IDH1 peptide vaccine. These receptors all stem from a young man with glioma. Both conserved end residues are part of each CDR3. The D gene is left open where the match is weak. Rows may omit the clone size; those that give it use once, few, many or a size class.

d_call,clone_size,v_call,j_call,cdr3_aa,cdr3_nt
TRBD2,once,TRBV29-1,TRBJ2-5,CSVDRGGRSETQYF,TGCAGCGTTGATCGAGGCGGGAGGTCCGAGACCCAGTACTTC
-,-,TRBV6-1,TRBJ1-5,CASSEIYKPQHF,TGTGCCAGCAGTGAAATATATAAGCCCCAGCATTTT
-,-,TRBV5-1,TRBJ1-4,CASSLDTRDEKLFF,TGCGCCAGCAGCTTGGATACAAGGGATGAAAAACTGTTTTTT
TRBD1,-,TRBV10-3,TRBJ2-7,CAISEGTVREQYF,TGTGCCATCAGTGAGGGGACAGTGCGCGAGCAGTACTTC
-,-,TRBV29-1,TRBJ2-1,CSVEAGTSWAQFF,TGCAGCGTTGAAGCCGGGACGTCCTGGGCGCAGTTCTTC
-,-,TRBV19,TRBJ2-2,CASSIVLRRNTGELFF,TGTGCCAGTAGTATAGTACTGAGGAGGAACACCGGGGAGCTGTTTTTT
-,-,TRBV4-1,TRBJ1-2,CASSQGVGQGPSGGYTF,TGCGCCAGCAGCCAAGGGGTCGGGCAAGGCCCCTCTGGGGGCTACACCTTC
-,-,TRBV4-3,TRBJ2-1,CASSRYTGLGYNEQFF,TGCGCCAGCAGCCGGTATACTGGTCTCGGATACAATGAGCAGTTCTTC
-,few,TRBV6-5,TRBJ2-7,CASSFPGHSYEQYF,TGTGCCAGCAGTTTCCCGGGACACTCCTACGAGCAGTACTTC
-,-,TRBV19,TRBJ2-7,CASSTNSGSYEQYF,TGTGCCAGTAGTACCAACAGTGGCTCCTACGAGCAGTACTTC
-,-,TRBV6-5,TRBJ1-6,CASSYGVDRTNSPLHF,TGTGCCAGCAGTTACGGTGTCGACAGGACCAATTCACCCCTCCACTTT
TRBD1,-,TRBV10-3,TRBJ1-2,CAISESGTVTASGYTF,TGTGCCATCAGTGAGTCCGGGACAGTGACGGCGTCTGGCTACACCTTC
TRBD2,-,TRBV7-9,TRBJ2-5,CASSLWGSGEETQYF,TGTGCCAGCAGCTTATGGGGTAGCGGGGAAGAGACCCAGTACTTC
-,-,TRBV6-1,TRBJ1-5,CASSEGGLMQPQHF,TGTGCCAGCAGTGAAGGGGGATTGATGCAGCCCCAGCATTTT
TRBD2,once,TRBV30,TRBJ2-7,CAWSSFGLAHEQYF,TGTGCCTGGAGTAGTTTTGGACTAGCCCACGAGCAGTACTTC
-,-,TRBV6-6,TRBJ1-1,CASISPGRTEAFF,TGTGCCAGCATTTCCCCAGGGAGAACTGAAGCTTTCTTT
-,once,TRBV25-1,TRBJ1-2,CASSAGGDIFYGYTF,TGTGCCAGCAGTGCAGGAGGGGACATTTTTTATGGCTACACCTTC
-,-,TRBV19,TRBJ1-1,CASSSSMNTEAFF,TGTGCCAGTAGTTCGTCTATGAACACTGAAGCTTTCTTT
-,-,TRBV7-2,TRBJ2-7,CASSLGRGAGYEQYF,TGTGCCAGCAGCTTAGGTAGGGGGGCAGGCTACGAGCAGTACTTC
TRBD2,-,TRBV6-5,TRBJ2-2,CASSYSAGGPWELFF,TGTGCCAGCAGTTACTCAGCGGGAGGGCCATGGGAGCTGTTTTTT
TRBD2,-,TRBV7-9,TRBJ2-1,CASSPVGGIEQFF,TGTGCCAGCAGTCCAGTGGGGGGGATTGAGCAGTTCTTC
-,-,TRBV5-5,TRBJ1-6,CASSLAPVQASYNSPLHF,TGTGCCAGCAGCTTGGCTCCGGTGCAGGCCTCCTATAATTCACCCCTCCACTTT
-,-,TRBV27,TRBJ2-2,CASSLGQRTGELFF,TGTGCCAGCAGTTTAGGACAACGCACCGGGGAGCTGTTTTTT
-,-,TRBV7-8,TRBJ2-7,CASSTIMGIHSYEQYF,TGTGCCAGCAGCACGATAATGGGGATTCACTCCTACGAGCAGTACTTC
-,-,TRBV5-5,TRBJ1-2,CASSSGLYGYTF,TGTGCCAGCAGTTCTGGCCTCTATGGCTACACCTTC
TRBD1,-,TRBV6-5,TRBJ1-2,CASSPPGQSYTF,TGTGCCAGCAGCCCCCCGGGACAGAGTTACACCTTC
-,-,TRBV5-1,TRBJ1-2,CASSSGSNYGYTF,TGCGCCAGCAGCTCCGGGTCGAACTATGGCTACACCTTC
-,-,TRBV27,TRBJ2-7,CASIRTASSYEQYF,TGTGCCAGCATTCGGACGGCGAGCTCCTACGAGCAGTACTTC
-,once,TRBV7-2,TRBJ2-1,CASSVLTTYNEQFF,TGTGCCAGCAGTGTACTCACCACTTACAATGAGCAGTTCTTC
-,-,TRBV30,TRBJ2-7,CAWGTGTNPYEQYF,TGTGCCTGGGGTACCGGGACGAATCCGTACGAGCAGTACTTC
TRBD1,few,TRBV30,TRBJ2-2,CACLDRGLLHRGELFF,TGTGCCTGCCTGGACAGGGGCCTACTACACCGCGGGGAGCTGTTTTTT
-,-,TRBV15,TRBJ1-6,CATSRSSLSPLHF,TGTGCCACCAGCAGATCTTCTCTTTCACCCCTCCACTTT
-,-,TRBV14,TRBJ2-3,CASSHGIGTDTQYF,TGTGCCAGCAGCCACGGGATTGGCACAGATACGCAGTATTTT
TRBD1,-,TRBV29-1,TRBJ2-1,CSVGDREVFF,TGCAGCGTTGGGGACAGGGAGGTGTTCTTC
TRBD1,-,TRBV29-1,TRBJ2-3,CSVDRGNTQYF,TGCAGCGTGGACAGGGGAAATACGCAGTATTTT
TRBD1,-,TRBV9,TRBJ1-6,CASSVGGQGDSPLHF,TGTGCCAGCAGCGTAGGGGGACAGGGCGACTCACCCCTCCACTTT
TRBD1,-,TRBV5-5,TRBJ1-5,CASSPWDRGNQPQHF,TGTGCCAGCAGCCCGTGGGACAGGGGGAATCAGCCCCAGCATTTT
-,-,TRBV4-2,TRBJ1-5,CASSQESGYSNQPQHF,TGTGCCAGCAGCCAAGAATCCGGGTATAGCAATCAGCCCCAGCATTTT
TRBD2,-,TRBV9,TRBJ2-4,CASSVSAGGQKNIQYF,TGTGCCAGCAGCGTATCTGCGGGAGGGCAGAAAAACATTCAGTACTTC
TRBD2,-,TRBV4-3,TRBJ2-7,CASSHLAGKTYEQYF,TGCGCCAGCAGCCATCTAGCGGGCAAGACCTACGAGCAGTACTTC
-,-,TRBV25-1,TRBJ2-7,CASSPRRRSSYEQYF,TGTGCCAGCAGTCCACGACGAAGGAGCTCCTACGAGCAGTACTTC
-,-,TRBV5-1,TRBJ1-2,CASSLTGAYGYTF,TGCGCCAGCAGCTTGACCGGGGCCTATGGCTACACCTTC
-,-,TRBV6-5,TRBJ1-1,CASRPRKESMSFF,TGTGCCAGCAGACCCCGGAAGGAGAGTATGTCTTTCTTT
-,-,TRBV30,TRBJ2-5,CAWGDSESTSGAIWTQYF,TGTGCCTGGGGGGACAGCGAGTCCACTAGCGGAGCAATTTGGACCCAGTACTTC
-,few,TRBV2,TRBJ1-1,CASSAGNTEAFF,TGTGCCAGCAGTGCCGGGAACACTGAAGCTTTCTTT
-,-,TRBV19,TRBJ1-2,CASSIQFQYGYTF,TGTGCCAGTAGTATCCAATTTCAGTATGGCTACACCTTC
-,-,TRBV18,TRBJ1-2,CASSPTGANYGYTF,TGTGCCAGCTCACCGACAGGAGCTAACTATGGCTACACCTTC
-,-,TRBV7-9,TRBJ1-5,CASSLEGEGNQPQHF,TGTGCCAGCAGCTTAGAGGGAGAGGGCAATCAGCCCCAGCATTTT
-,-,TRBV18,TRBJ1-3,CASSPEGSRSRNTIYF,TGTGCCAGCTCACCTGAGGGGTCCCGATCCAGAAACACCATATATTTT
-,few,TRBV4-1,TRBJ1-1,CASSQEGRNTEAFF,TGCGCCAGCAGCCAAGAGGGAAGGAACACTGAAGCTTTCTTT
TRBD1,-,TRBV9,TRBJ2-7,CASSTSPLRQGDYEQYF,TGTGCCAGCAGCACCAGCCCCCTTCGACAGGGGGACTACGAGCAGTACTTC
-,-,TRBV7-3,TRBJ1-1,CASSLTRSGNTEAFF,TGTGCCAGCAGCTTAACCAGATCAGGGAACACTGAAGCTTTCTTT
-,once,TRBV7-9,TRBJ2-1,CASRGGASVHNEQFF,TGTGCCAGCAGGGGTGGGGCTAGCGTCCACAATGAGCAGTTCTTC
-,-,TRBV6-5,TRBJ2-7,CASSYRGTFSYEQYF,TGTGCCAGCAGTTACAGGGGGACCTTCTCCTACGAGCAGTACTTC
-,-,TRBV30,TRBJ2-3,CAWSVGGGEDTQYF,TGTGCCTGGAGCGTTGGAGGGGGCGAGGATACGCAGTATTTT
TRBD1,once,TRBV18,TRBJ2-3,CASSPRDSPQGHYTQYF,TGTGCCAGCTCACCAAGGGACAGCCCGCAGGGCCACTATACGCAGTATTTT
-,-,TRBV28,TRBJ1-1,CASSPWIDRTEAFF,TGTGCCAGCAGTCCCTGGATAGACAGGACTGAAGCTTTCTTT
TRBD2,-,TRBV7-9,TRBJ2-4,CASSLPRRLAGPPQNIQYF,TGTGCCAGCAGCTTACCTCGGCGGTTAGCGGGACCCCCCCAAAACATTCAGTACTTC
-,-,TRBV7-2,TRBJ1-2,CASYGPWEGIYGYTF,TGTGCCAGCTACGGGCCCTGGGAGGGAATATATGGCTACACCTTC
TRBD2,-,TRBV5-1,TRBJ2-5,CASSLRAGGGGTQYF,TGCGCCAGCAGCTTAAGAGCGGGGGGTGGCGGGACCCAGTACTTC